This T cell receptor beta chain was sequenced in a study of blood T cell repertoires in COVID-19. The method was immunoSEQ multiplex PCR; TCRdb's version includes in-frame clones alone and lacks a portion of them. Of 150,000 or so clones in the sample, 85% to 90% are singletons; the top ten hold under 5%. Trimming pared 4 bases from V and 6 bases from J, leaving 12 bases between. The CDR3 runs 13 residues. Germline V gene sequence: CDR1 ENHRY, CDR2 SYGVKD. This clone was counted between two and nine times. Sequences were obtained from peripheral blood. The V and J genes are TRBV10-3 and TRBJ1-2; D may be TRBD1 (6 bases). This receptor was taken from a woman in her seventies with acute or convalescent COVID-19. CDR3 bases: TGTGCCATCAGTGGGGGCAGGGGCGATGGCTACACCTTC. It specifies CAISGGRGDGYTF.